The present entry profiles one TCR beta chain with its context. Its matching antigen is unknown. This likely comes from a read error, as the CDR3 has no conserved phenylalanine or tryptophan at its end. The sample comes from a study of identical twins. Study results and limitations: There were fewer insertions in abundant cord blood beta clonotypes, but memory repertoires showed no such pattern. Twins' surplus sharing was weaker for beta out-of-frame sequences. Out-of-frame alpha sequences shared by twins were enriched for low generation probability. Conclusions leaned on cross-sectional statistical analysis and did not track the same donors over time.

TCRdb analysed the 5' RACE reads with MiXCR anew, one entry per CDR3 protein. The data contain 1.5 million to 2 million distinct CDR3 sequences, around a third of them singletons. This CDR3 has 14 amino acids. Germline CDR1 is LNHNV and CDR2 is YYDKDF (reference sequence). The V end was cut by 0 bases, the J end by 1 base, with 4 bases between. Sample: cord blood. This sequence originates from a newborn girl in good health. The chain links TRBV15 to TRBJ2-4; D not certain. CDR3 DNA: TGTGCCACCAGCAGAGATTGGGCCAAAAACATTCAGTACTCC. Amino acids: CATSRDWAKNIQYS.